Sequencing of this T cell receptor (beta chain) was carried out in a study of shared clonotypes between healthy human individuals. Notes on the study in general: Rarefaction analysis demonstrated incomplete sorted-subset sequencing notwithstanding large depth. Apart from blood, nothing was sampled; tissue repertoires likely differ.

A few counts support this clone. The antigen remains undetermined. Execution of the assay was at deep level. Generated by immunoSEQ multiplex PCR, the TCRdb table keeps only in-frame clones and is missing some. The data hold approximately 640,000 clones, with about two thirds observed a single time. Trimming at V came to 1 base and at J to 3 bases, leaving 9 bases not matched to a gene. This CDR3 spans 17 amino acids. CDR1 and CDR2 from the germline V gene are WSHSY and SAAADI. The source of this sequence is a woman under 40 in good health. The chain carries TRBV10-2 and TRBJ1-2; 9 bases line up with TRBD1. Material for sequencing was memory CD4+ T cells sorted from blood. Regarding subset: CD45RA-negative fraction. CDR3 loop: CASSEYSGTGTYYGYTF. In DNA, the CDR3 is TGCGCCAGCAGTGAGTACTCCGGGACAGGGACTTACTATGGCTACACCTTC.